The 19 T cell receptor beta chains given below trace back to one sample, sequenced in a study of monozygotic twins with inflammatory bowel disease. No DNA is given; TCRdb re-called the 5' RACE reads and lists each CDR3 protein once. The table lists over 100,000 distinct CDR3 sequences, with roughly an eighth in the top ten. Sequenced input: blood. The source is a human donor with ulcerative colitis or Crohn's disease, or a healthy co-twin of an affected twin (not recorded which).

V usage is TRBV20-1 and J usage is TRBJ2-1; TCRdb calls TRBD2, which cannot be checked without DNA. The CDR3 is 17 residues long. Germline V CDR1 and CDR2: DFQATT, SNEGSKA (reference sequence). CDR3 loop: CSGGRTSSHSSYNEQFF.

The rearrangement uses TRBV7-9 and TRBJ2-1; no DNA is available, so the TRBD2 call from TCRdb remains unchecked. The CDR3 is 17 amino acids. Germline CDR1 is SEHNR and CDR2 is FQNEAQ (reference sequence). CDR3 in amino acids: CASSLAQTSGSYDEQFF.

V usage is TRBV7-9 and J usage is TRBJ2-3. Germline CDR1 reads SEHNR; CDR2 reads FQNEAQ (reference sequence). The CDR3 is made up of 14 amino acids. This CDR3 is CASSLRGMADTQYF.

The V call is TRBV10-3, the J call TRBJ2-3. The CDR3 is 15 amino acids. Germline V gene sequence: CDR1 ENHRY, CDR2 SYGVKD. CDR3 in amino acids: CAIGDESGSTDTQYF.

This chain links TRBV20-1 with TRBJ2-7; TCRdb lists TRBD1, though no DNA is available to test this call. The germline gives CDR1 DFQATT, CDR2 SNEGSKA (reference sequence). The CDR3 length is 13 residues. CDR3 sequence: CSAPRTRDYEQYF.

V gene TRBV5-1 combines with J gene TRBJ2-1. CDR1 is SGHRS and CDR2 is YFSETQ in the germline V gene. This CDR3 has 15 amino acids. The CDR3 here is CASSLTGGSYNEQFF.

The CDR3 region is CASRSRFGENEKLFF. The chain recombines TRBV27 with TRBJ1-4. The CDR3 has 15 amino acids. The germline V gene has CDR1 MNHEY and CDR2 SMNVEV (reference sequence).

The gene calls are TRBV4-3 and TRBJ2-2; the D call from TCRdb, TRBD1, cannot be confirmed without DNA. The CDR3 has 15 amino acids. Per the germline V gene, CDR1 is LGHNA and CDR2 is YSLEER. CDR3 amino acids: CASRPTGTYTGELFF.

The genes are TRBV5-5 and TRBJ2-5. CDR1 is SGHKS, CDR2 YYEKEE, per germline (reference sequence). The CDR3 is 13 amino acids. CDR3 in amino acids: CASSLVAPETQYF.

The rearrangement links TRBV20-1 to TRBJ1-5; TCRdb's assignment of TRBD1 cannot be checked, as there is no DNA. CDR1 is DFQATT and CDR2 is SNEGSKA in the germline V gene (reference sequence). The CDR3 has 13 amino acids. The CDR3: CSATGGAIQPQHF.

This chain's CDR3 is CASSPVDRQETQYF. The chain joins TRBV2 to TRBJ2-5; TCRdb outputs TRBD1, but without DNA this stays unchecked. The CDR3 has 14 residues. Germline V gene lookup returns CDR1 SNHLY and CDR2 FYNNEI.

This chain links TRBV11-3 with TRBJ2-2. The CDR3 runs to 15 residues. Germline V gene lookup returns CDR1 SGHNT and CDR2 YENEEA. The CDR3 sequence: CASSRLVGNTGELFF. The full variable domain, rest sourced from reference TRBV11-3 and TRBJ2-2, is EAGVVQSPRYKIIEKKQPVAFWCNPISGHNTLYWYLQNLGQGPELLIRYENEEAVDDSQLPKDRFSAERLKGVDSTLKIQPAELGDSAVYLCASSRLVGNTGELFFGEGSRLTVL.

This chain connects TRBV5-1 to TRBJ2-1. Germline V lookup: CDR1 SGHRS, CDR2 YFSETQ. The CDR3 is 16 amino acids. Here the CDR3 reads CASSLTVPRSYNEQFF.

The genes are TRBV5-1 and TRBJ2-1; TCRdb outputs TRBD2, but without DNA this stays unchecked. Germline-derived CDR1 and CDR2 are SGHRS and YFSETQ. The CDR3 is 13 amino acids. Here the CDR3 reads CASSLTSGPEQFF.

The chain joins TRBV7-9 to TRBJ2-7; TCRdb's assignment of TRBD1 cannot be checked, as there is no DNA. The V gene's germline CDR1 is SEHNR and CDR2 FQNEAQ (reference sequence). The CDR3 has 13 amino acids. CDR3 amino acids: CASTQGSSYEQYF.

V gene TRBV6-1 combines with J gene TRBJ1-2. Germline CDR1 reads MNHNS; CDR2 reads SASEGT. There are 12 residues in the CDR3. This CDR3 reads CAGGGSNYGYTF.

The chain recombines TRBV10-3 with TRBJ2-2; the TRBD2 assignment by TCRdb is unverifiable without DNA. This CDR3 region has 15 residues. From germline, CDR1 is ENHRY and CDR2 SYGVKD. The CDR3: CAIRGKGLNTGELFF.

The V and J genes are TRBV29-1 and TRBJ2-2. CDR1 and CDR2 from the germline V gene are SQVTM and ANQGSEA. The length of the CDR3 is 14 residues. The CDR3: CSVEAVANTGELFF.

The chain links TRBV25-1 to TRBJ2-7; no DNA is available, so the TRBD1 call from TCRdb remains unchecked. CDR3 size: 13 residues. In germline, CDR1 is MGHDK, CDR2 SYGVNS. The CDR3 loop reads CASGMQGFHEQYF.